This T cell receptor (beta chain) emerged from a study of cytomegalovirus exposure and HLA in healthy donors. Study-wide findings and caveats: Association of a missense DCLRE1C variant with TCR beta V- and J-gene trimming was reported in a later analysis.

As regards this clone: The antigen remains undetermined.

The PCR employed 60 Vbeta primers together with 13 Jbeta primers. Generated by immunoSEQ multiplex PCR, the TCRdb table keeps only in-frame clones and is missing some. Among about 57,000 clones listed, over 60% were seen once. With V trimmed by 5 bases and J by 4 bases, 7 bases remained unmatched. CDR1 and CDR2 (germline): MDHEN, SYDVKM. The CDR3 consists of 14 residues. Sequencing was carried out using PBMCs. The chain joins TRBV28 to TRBJ1-2; the match to TRBD1 covers 7 bases. The TCR sequence derives from a man under 40 in good health and CMV-seropositive. CDR3 in DNA: TGTGCCAGCAGTCTTTCCAGGGGGAGCTATGGCTACACCTTC. As protein: CASSLSRGSYGYTF.